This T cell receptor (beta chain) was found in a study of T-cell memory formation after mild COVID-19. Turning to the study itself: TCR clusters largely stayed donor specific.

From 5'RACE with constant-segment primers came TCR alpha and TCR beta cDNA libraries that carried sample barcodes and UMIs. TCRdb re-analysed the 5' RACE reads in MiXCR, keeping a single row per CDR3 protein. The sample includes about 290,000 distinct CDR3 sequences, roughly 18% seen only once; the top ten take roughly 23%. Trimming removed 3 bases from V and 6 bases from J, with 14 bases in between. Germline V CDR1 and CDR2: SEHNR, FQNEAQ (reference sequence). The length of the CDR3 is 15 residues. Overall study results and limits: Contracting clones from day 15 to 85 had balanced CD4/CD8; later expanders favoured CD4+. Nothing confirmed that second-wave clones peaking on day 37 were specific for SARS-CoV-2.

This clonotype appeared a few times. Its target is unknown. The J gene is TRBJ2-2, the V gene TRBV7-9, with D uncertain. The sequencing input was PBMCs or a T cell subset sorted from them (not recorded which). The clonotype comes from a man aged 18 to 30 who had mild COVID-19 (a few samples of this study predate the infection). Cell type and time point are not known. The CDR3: CASSLIAITAGELFF. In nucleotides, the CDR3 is TGTGCCAGCAGCTTGATCGCTATTACGGCCGGGGAGCTGTTTTTT.